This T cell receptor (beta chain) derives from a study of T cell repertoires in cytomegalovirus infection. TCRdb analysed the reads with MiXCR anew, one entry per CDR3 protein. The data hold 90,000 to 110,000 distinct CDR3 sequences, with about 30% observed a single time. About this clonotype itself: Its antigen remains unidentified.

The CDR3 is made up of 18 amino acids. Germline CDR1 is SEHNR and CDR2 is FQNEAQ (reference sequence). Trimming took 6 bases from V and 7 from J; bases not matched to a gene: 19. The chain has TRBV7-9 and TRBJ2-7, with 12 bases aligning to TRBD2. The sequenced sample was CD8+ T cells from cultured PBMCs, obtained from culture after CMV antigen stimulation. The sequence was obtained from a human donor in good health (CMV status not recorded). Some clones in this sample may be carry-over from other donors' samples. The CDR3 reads CASRQTSGGSRAYGEQYF. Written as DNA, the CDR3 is TGTGCCAGCAGGCAGACTAGCGGGGGCTCCCGGGCTTATGGGGAGCAGTACTTC.